The entry below gives a single T cell receptor beta chain sequence along with its context. Its target is unknown. The assay was immunoSEQ multiplex PCR, and TCRdb's table has in-frame clones only and misses some. The sample has 40,000 to 50,000 clones, about 82% seen once; the top ten hold 27%. V was shortened by 4 bases and J by 10 bases, with 8 bases between the two germline ends. This CDR3 comprises 10 residues. Regarding time point: blood 4 weeks post-SBRT, at nephrectomy. Treatment of the sample: 15 Gy SBRT to primary tumor, nephrectomy 4 weeks later. The patient's renal cell carcinoma had clear cell pathology. This sample is part of a study of radiation and T cells in renal cell carcinoma. Findings and caveats of the study: From baseline, blood top tumor clonotypes peaked at 2 weeks post-radiation.

The chain recombines TRBV5-3 with TRBJ1-1, with unresolved D. TRBV5-3 is an ORF for which the function is uncertain. The sequence came from a woman aged 70-85 years with renal cell carcinoma. The sample here was blood, taken from a patient whose treatment included radiotherapy and nephrectomy. CDR3 coding DNA: TGTGCCAGAAGCCAACCGGGAGCTTTCTTT. Translated, it gives CARSQPGAFF.